This T cell receptor (beta chain) was retrieved from a study of T cell repertoires in cytomegalovirus infection. Whole-study context: Public signatures in TCR beta pointed to CMV infection and matching HLA type. Study-level points and caveats: CMV carriers with the relevant HLA were identified by cumulative public TCR beta family frequency.

TCRdb reprocessed the reads with MiXCR, giving one entry per CDR3 protein. This table has over 300,000 distinct CDR3 sequences, approximately 9.5% appearing once. This clonotype was picked up many times. What it binds is unknown. V gave up 1 base and J gave up 2 bases, with 12 bases separating them. The germline CDR1 and CDR2 sequences are SGHTA and FQGNSA. The length of the CDR3 is 15 residues. Sequenced input: PBMCs. The sequence derives from a human donor in good health (CMV status not recorded). Some clones in this sample may be carry-over from other donors' samples. V gene TRBV7-2 combines with J gene TRBJ2-7; D remains unclear. CDR3 residues: CASSLDSVIPYEQYF. The CDR3 DNA follows: TGTGCCAGCAGCTTAGATTCGGTTATACCCTACGAGCAGTACTTC.